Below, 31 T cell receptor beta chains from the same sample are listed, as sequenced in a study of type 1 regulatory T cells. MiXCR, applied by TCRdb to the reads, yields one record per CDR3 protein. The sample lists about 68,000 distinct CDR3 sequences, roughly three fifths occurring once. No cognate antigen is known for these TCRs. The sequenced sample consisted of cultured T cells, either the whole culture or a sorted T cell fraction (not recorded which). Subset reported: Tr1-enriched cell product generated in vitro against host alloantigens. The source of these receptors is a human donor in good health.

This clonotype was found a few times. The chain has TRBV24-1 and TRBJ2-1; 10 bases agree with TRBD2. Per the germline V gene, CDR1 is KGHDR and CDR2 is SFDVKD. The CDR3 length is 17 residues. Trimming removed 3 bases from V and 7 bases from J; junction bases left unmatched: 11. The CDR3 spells CATSDPEAGGPGNEQFF. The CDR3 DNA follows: TGTGCCACCAGTGATCCCGAAGCGGGAGGGCCGGGGAATGAGCAGTTCTTC.

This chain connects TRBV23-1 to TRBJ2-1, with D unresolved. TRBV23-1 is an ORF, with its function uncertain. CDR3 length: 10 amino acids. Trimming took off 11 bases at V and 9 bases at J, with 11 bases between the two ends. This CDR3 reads CAYCFAEQFF. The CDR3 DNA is TGCGCCTACTGTTTTGCTGAGCAGTTCTTC.

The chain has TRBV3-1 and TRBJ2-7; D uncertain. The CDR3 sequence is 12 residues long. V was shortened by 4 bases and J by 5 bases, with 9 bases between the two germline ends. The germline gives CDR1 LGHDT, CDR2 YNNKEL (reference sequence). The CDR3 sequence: CASSRGGDEQYF. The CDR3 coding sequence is TGTGCCAGCAGCCGGGGTGGGGACGAGCAGTACTTC.

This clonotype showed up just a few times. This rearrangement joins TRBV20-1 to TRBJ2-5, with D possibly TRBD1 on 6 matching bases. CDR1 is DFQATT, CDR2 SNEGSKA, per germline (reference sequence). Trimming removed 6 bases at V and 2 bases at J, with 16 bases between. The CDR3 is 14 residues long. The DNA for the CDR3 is TGCAGTGCGACCTTACAGGGCTTTCAAGAGACCCAGTACTTC. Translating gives CSATLQGFQETQYF.

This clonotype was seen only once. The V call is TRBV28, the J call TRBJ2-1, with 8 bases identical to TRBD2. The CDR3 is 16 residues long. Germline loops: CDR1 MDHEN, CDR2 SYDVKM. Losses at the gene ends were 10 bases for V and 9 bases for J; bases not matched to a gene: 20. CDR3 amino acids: CATKKPLSGRLGEQFF. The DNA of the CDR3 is TGTGCCACCAAGAAGCCCCTAAGCGGGAGATTGGGTGAGCAGTTCTTC.

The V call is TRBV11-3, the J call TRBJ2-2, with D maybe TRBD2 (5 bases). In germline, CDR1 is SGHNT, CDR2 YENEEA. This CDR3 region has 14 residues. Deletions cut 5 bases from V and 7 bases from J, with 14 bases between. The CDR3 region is CASSLGPEGGELFF. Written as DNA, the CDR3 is TGTGCCAGCAGCCTGGGTCCTGAGGGCGGGGAGCTGTTTTTT.

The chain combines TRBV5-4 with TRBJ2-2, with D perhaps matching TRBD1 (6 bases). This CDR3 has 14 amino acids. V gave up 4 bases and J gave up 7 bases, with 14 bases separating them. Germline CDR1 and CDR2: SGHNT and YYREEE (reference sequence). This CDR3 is CASSGGYPFGELFF. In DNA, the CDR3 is TGTGCCAGCAGCGGGGGCTACCCTTTCGGGGAGCTGTTTTTT. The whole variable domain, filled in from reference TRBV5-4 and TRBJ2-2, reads ETGVTQSPTHLIKTRGQQVTLRCSSQSGHNTVSWYQQALGQGPQFIFQYYREEENGRGNFPPRFSGLQFPNYSSELNVNALELDDSALYLCASSGGYPFGELFFGEGSRLTVL.

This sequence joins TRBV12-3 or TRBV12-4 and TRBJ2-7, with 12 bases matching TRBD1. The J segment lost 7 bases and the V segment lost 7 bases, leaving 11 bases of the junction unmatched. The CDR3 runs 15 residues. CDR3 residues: CASKSSGTGGFEQYF. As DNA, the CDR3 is TGTGCCAGCAAGTCCTCCGGGACAGGGGGCTTTGAGCAGTACTTC.

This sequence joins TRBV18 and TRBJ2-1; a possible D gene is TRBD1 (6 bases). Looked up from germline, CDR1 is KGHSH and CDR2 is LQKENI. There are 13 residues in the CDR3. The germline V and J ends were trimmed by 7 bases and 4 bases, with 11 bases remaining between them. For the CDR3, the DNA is TGTGCCAGCTGCCGGGACACATACAATGAGCAGTTCTTC. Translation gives CASCRDTYNEQFF.

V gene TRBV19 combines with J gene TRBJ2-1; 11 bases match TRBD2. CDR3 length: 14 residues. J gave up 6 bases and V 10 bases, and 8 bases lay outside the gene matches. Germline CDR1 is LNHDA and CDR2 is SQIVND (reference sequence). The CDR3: CATRPGTSGNEQFF. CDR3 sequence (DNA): TGTGCCACACGACCCGGGACTAGCGGCAATGAGCAGTTCTTC.

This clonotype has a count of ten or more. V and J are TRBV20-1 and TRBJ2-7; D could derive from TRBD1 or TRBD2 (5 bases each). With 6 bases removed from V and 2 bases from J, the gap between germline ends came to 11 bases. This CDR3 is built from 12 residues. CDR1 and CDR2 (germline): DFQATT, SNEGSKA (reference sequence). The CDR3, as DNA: TGCAGTGCGGAACCGGGACCCTACGAGCAGTACTTC. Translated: CSAEPGPYEQYF.

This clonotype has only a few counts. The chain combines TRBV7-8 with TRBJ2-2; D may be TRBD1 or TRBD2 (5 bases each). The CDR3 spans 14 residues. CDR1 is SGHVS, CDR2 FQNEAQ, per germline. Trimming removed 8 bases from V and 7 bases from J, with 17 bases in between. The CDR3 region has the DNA TGTGCCAGCTGCTGGGGGACCTCATGCGGGGAGCTGTTTTTT. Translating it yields CASCWGTSCGELFF.

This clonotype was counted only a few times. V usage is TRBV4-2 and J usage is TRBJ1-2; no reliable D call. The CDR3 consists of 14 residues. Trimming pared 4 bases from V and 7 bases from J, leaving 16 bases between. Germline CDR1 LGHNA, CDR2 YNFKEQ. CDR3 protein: CASSPLAAGIGYTF. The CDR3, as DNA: TGTGCCAGCAGCCCCCTAGCGGCAGGTATTGGCTACACCTTC.

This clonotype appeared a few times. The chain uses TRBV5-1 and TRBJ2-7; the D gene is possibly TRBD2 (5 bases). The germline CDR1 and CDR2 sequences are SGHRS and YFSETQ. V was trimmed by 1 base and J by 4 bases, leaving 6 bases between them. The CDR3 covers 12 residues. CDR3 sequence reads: CASSLTRYEQYF. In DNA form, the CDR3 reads TGCGCCAGCAGCTTGACTAGGTACGAGCAGTACTTC.

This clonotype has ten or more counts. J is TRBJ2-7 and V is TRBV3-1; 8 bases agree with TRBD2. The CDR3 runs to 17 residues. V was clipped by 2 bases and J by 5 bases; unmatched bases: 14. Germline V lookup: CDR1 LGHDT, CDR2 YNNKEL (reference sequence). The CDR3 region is CASSQSRVREGLHEQYF. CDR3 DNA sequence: TGTGCCAGCAGCCAAAGCAGGGTTCGGGAGGGACTCCACGAGCAGTACTTC.

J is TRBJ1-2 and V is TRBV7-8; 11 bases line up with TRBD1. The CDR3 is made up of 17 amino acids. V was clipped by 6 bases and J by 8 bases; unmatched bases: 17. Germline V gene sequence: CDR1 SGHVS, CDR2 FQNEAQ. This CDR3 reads CASRPPGQGGQAKGYTF. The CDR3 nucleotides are TGTGCCAGCAGACCTCCGGGACAGGGGGGTCAGGCGAAGGGCTACACCTTC.

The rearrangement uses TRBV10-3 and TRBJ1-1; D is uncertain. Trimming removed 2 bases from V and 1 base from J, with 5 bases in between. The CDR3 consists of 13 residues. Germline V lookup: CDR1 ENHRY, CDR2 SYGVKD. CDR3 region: CAISEDENTEAFF. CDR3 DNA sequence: TGTGCCATCAGTGAGGACGAGAACACTGAAGCTTTCTTT.

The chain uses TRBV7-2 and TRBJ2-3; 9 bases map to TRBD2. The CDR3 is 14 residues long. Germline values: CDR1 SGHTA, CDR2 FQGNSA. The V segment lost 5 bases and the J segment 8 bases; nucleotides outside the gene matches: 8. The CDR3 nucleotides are TGTGCCAGCAGCCCGGACGCGGGAGGGCGTACGCAGTATTTT. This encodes CASSPDAGGRTQYF. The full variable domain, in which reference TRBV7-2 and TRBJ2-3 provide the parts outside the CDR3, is GAGVSQSPSNKVTEKGKDVELRCDPISGHTALYWYRQSLGQGLEFLIYFQGNSAPDKSGLPSDRFSAERTGGSVSTLTIQRTQQEDSAVYLCASSPDAGGRTQYFGPGTRLTVL.

CDR3 in amino acids: CASTRTGEGEQYF. In DNA, the CDR3 is TGCGCCAGCACTCGTACCGGGGAGGGCGAGCAGTACTTC. V is TRBV5-1 and J is TRBJ2-7, with TRBD2 identical over 7 bases. The germline gives CDR1 SGHRS, CDR2 YFSETQ. CDR3 length equals 13 residues. Trimming cost V 6 bases and J 6 bases; bases outside gene matches: 9.

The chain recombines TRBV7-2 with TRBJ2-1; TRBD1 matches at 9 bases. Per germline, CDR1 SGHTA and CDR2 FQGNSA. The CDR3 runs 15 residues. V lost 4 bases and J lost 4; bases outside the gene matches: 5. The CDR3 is CASSWMTGGYNEQFF. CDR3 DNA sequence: TGTGCCAGCAGCTGGATGACAGGGGGGTACAATGAGCAGTTCTTC.

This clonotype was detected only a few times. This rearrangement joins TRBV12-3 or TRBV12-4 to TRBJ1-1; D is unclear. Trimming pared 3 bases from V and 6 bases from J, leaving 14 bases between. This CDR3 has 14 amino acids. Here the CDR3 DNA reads TGTGCCAGCAGTTTTACGGCCCATATGGCTGAAGCTTTCTTT. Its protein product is CASSFTAHMAEAFF.

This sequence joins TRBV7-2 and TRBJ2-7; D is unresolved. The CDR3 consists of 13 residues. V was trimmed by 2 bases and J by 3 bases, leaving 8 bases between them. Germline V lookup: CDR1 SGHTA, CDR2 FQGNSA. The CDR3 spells CASSLTALYEQYF. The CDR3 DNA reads TGTGCCAGCAGCTTAACGGCCCTCTACGAGCAGTACTTC.

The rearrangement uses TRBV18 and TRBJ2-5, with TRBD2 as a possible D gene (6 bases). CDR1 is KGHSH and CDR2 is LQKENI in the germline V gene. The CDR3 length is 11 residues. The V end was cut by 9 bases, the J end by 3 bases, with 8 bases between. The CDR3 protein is CASKREETQYF. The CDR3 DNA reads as TGTGCCAGTAAGCGGGAAGAGACCCAGTACTTC.

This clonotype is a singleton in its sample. The CDR3 bases are TGTGCCAGCAGGCGGGATGCCTCCGGGGAGCTGTTTTTT. Translating it yields CASRRDASGELFF. J is TRBJ2-2 and V is TRBV2, with D possibly being TRBD2 (6 bases). The V gene lost 6 bases and the J gene lost 6 bases, with 11 bases spanning the gap. Germline values: CDR1 SNHLY, CDR2 FYNNEI. This CDR3 is 13 amino acids long.

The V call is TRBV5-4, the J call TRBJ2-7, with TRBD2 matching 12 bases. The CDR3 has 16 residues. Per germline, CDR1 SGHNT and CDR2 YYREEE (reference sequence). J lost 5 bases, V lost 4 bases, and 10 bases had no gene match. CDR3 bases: TGTGCCAGCAGCAACCGACTAGCGGGAGACCACGACGAGCAGTACTTC. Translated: CASSNRLAGDHDEQYF.

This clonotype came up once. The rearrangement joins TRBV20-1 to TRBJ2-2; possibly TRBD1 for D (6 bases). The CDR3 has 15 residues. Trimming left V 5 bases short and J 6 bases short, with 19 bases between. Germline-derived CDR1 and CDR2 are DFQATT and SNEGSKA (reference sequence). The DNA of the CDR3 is TGCAGTGCTCCCCCTTATGAACAGGGATCCGGGGAGCTGTTTTTT. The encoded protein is CSAPPYEQGSGELFF.

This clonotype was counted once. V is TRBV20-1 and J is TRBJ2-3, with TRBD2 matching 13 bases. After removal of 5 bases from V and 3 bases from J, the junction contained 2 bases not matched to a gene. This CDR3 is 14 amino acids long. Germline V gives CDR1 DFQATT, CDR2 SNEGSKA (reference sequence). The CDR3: CSARTSGSTDTQYF. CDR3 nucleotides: TGCAGTGCTCGGACTAGCGGGAGTACAGATACGCAGTATTTT.

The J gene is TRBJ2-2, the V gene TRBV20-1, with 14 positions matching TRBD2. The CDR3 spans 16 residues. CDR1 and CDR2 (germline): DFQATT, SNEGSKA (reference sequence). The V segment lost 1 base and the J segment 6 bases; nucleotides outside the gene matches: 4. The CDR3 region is CSARAPGLAGAGELFF. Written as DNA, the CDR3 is TGCAGTGCTAGAGCGCCGGGACTAGCGGGAGCCGGGGAGCTGTTTTTT.

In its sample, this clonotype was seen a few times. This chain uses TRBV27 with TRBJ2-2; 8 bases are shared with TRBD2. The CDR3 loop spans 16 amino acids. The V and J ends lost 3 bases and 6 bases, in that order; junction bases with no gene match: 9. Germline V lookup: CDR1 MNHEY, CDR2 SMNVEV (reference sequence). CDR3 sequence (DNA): TGTGCCAGCAGTTTTCTCGGACTAGCCTCTGCCGGGGAGCTGTTTTTT. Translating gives CASSFLGLASAGELFF.

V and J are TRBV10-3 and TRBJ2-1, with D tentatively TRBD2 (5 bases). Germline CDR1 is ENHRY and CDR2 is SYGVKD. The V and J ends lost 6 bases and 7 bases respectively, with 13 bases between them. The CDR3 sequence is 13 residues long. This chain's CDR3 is CAISGGSTNEQFF. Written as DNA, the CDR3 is TGTGCCATCAGCGGAGGATCTACTAATGAGCAGTTCTTC.

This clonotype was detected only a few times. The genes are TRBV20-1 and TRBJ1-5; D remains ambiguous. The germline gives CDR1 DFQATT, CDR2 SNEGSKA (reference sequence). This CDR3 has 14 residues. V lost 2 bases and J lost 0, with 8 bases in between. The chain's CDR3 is CSARLPISNQPQHF. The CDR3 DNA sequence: TGCAGTGCTAGATTACCGATTAGCAATCAGCCCCAGCATTTT.